The clone carrying this T cell receptor (beta chain) was observed a handful of times. This sample is drawn from a study of blood T cell repertoires in COVID-19. Whole-study context: T cells, B-cell-depleted T cells, or PBMCs provided the cDNA or gDNA that served as material.

Germline-derived CDR1 and CDR2 are SGDLS and YYNGEE. The CDR3 runs to 16 residues. V lost 4 bases, J lost 1 base, and 15 bases lay in between. Authors' methods: The assay estimated nucleated cells by amplifying reference gene primers. Method: immunoSEQ multiplex PCR; TCRdb's copy keeps in-frame clones and lacks some. The DNA was the basis for D and trimming; V, J and clone size are from that table. Of some 180,000 clones detected, approximately 88% appear once; the ten largest clones hold 7%. This receptor was obtained from a woman in her thirties or forties with COVID-19, enrolled during active disease. The sample taken for sequencing was peripheral blood. This chain links TRBV9 with TRBJ1-3; no reliable D call. The CDR3 sequence is CASSPARIMSGNTIYF. The DNA of the CDR3 is TGTGCCAGCAGCCCGGCGAGGATCATGTCTGGAAACACCATATATTTT. Based on the CDR3 plus reference TRBV9 and TRBJ1-3, the full variable domain is DSGVTQTPKHLITATGQRVTLRCSPRSGDLSVYWYQQSLDQGLQFLIQYYNGEERAKGNILERFSAQQFPDLHSELNLSSLELGDSALYFCASSPARIMSGNTIYFGEGSWLTVV.